The clone carrying this T cell receptor beta chain appeared once. This specimen comes from a study of cytomegalovirus exposure and HLA in healthy donors. Looked up from germline, CDR1 is MDHEN and CDR2 is SYDVKM. The V and J ends lost 5 bases and 2 bases respectively, with 7 bases between them. The length of the CDR3 is 13 residues. Though probably carrying unrecorded immune exposures, donors were nominally healthy at sampling. Vbeta (60) and Jbeta (13) primers were used in the PCR. The assay was immunoSEQ multiplex PCR, and TCRdb's table has in-frame clones only and misses some. The sample contains about 170,000 clones, about four fifths of which appear only once.

Sequenced: PBMCs. This chain connects TRBV28 to TRBJ2-1, with a tentative D call TRBD2 (5 bases). This clonotype was sampled from a young woman in good health and CMV-seronegative. In nucleotides, the CDR3 is TGTGCCAGCAGTGCCGGGACCTACAATGAGCAGTTCTTC. Its translation is CASSAGTYNEQFF.